Following are 10 T cell receptor beta chains from one sample sequenced in a study of shared clonotypes between healthy human individuals. Repertoires were generated with immunoSEQ multiplex PCR, while TCRdb's copy carries only in-frame clones and drops some. The top ten clones hold roughly 0.36% of a sample with around 1.4 million clones, approximately 98.5% of them seen once. Sequencing was done on a sample of naive CD4+ T cells sorted from blood. Subset indicated: CD45RA+ positively selected. These TCRs come from a man between 25 and 39 years old in good health.

The rearrangement links TRBV19 to TRBJ2-2; 11 nucleotides align to TRBD2. CDR3 length: 16 residues. CDR1 and CDR2 from the germline V gene are LNHDA and SQIVND (reference sequence). J gave up 5 bases and V 7 bases, and 9 bases lay outside the gene matches. The CDR3 DNA is TGTGCCAGTACCTTGCTAGCGGGAGGAAGTACCGGGGAGCTGTTTTTT. Translated, it gives CASTLLAGGSTGELFF.

This sequence joins TRBV15 and TRBJ2-7; the D is unclear. Between the trimmed V and J ends, which lost 0 bases and 0 bases, there was a span of 12 bases. The V gene's germline CDR1 is LNHNV and CDR2 YYDKDF (reference sequence). The length of the CDR3 is 16 residues. This chain's CDR3 is CATSRDSWSNSYEQYF. The DNA for the CDR3 is TGTGCCACCAGCAGAGATTCATGGTCAAACTCCTACGAGCAGTACTTC.

Remarks on this clone: A junction boundary mismatches the germline segment, possibly from a read error. The chain carries TRBV18 and TRBJ2-1; TRBD2 matches 8 bases. The CDR3 totals 16 residues. Germline V gene lookup returns CDR1 KGHSH and CDR2 LQKENI. The CDR3 sequence is CASSPQSGGFYNEQFF. The CDR3 DNA sequence: TGTGCCAGCTCGCCACAGAGCGGGGGATTCTACAATGAGCAGTTCTTC.

This chain connects TRBV29-1 to TRBJ2-3, with D unclear. Germline CDR1 SQVTM, CDR2 ANQGSEA. V lost 5 bases to trimming and J lost 4 bases, with 4 bases between them. CDR3 size: 10 residues. CDR3 coding DNA: TGCAGCGTTTTACCAGATACGCAGTATTTT. The encoded protein is CSVLPDTQYF.

V gene TRBV11-3 combines with J gene TRBJ2-2; D uncertain. V gave up 1 base and J gave up 5 bases, with 5 bases separating them. Germline assignment: CDR1 SGHNT and CDR2 YENEEA. There are 13 residues in the CDR3. The CDR3 here is CASSLVVTGELFF. The CDR3, as DNA: TGTGCCAGCAGCTTAGTTGTAACCGGGGAGCTGTTTTTT.

This clone has just one count. This rearrangement joins TRBV18 to TRBJ2-7, with TRBD1 identical over 7 bases. CDR1 and CDR2 (germline): KGHSH, LQKENI. Trimming at V came to 5 bases and at J to 0 bases, leaving 1 base not matched to a gene. CDR3 length equals 13 residues. The CDR3 coding sequence is TGTGCCAGCTCAACAGGGGCCTCCTACGAGCAGTACTTC. This sequence encodes CASSTGASYEQYF.

This rearrangement joins TRBV6-6 to TRBJ1-5; TRBD1 agrees at 7 bases. In germline, CDR1 is MNHNY, CDR2 SVGAGI (reference sequence). V shed 2 bases and J 4 bases; nucleotides not matched to a gene: 5. The CDR3 loop spans 15 amino acids. DNA of the CDR3: TGTGCCAGCAGTTACCCGGGACAGAGAAATCAGCCCCAGCATTTT. It yields the protein CASSYPGQRNQPQHF.

Here the CDR3 DNA reads TGTGCCAGCAGTGAAATGGTGGCAGGGGCGATCCAAGAGACCCAGTACTTC. This sequence encodes CASSEMVAGAIQETQYF. The chain has TRBV6-1 and TRBJ2-5, with D perhaps matching TRBD1 (6 bases). Trimming took 2 bases from V and 1 from J, leaving 17 bases between them. The CDR3 is 17 amino acids. Germline assignment: CDR1 MNHNS and CDR2 SASEGT.

This chain links TRBV2 with TRBJ2-1; 14 bases match TRBD2. CDR1 is SNHLY, CDR2 FYNNEI, per germline. Unmatched junction bases numbered 2, after V lost 6 bases and J lost 1 base. The CDR3 sequence is 16 residues long. The DNA for the CDR3 is TGTGCCAGCAGCGGGACTAGCGGGAGATCCTACAATGAGCAGTTCTTC. It encodes CASSGTSGRSYNEQFF.

V is TRBV2 and J is TRBJ1-3, with TRBD1 matching 8 bases. The CDR3 runs to 13 residues. CDR1 is SNHLY and CDR2 is FYNNEI in the germline V gene. V was pared by 7 bases and J by 7 bases, with 6 bases of the junction left unmatched. The CDR3 region is CASTPDRDNTIYF. For the CDR3, the DNA is TGTGCCAGCACTCCGGACAGGGATAACACCATATATTTT.